Shown below are 5 T cell receptor beta chains from a single sample sequenced in a study of cytomegalovirus exposure and HLA in healthy donors. TCRdb's copy holds only in-frame clones and misses some; the assay was immunoSEQ multiplex PCR. Of around 140,000 clones listed, 80% to 90% are singletons. The sequenced material came from PBMCs. The receptors come from a man aged 18 to 30 in good health and CMV-seropositive.

This clone has just a few counts. The rearrangement joins TRBV6-6 to TRBJ2-7; D may be TRBD2 (5 bases). Between the trimmed V and J ends, which lost 5 bases and 4 bases, there was a span of 9 bases. CDR1 is MNHNY and CDR2 is SVGAGI in the germline V gene (reference sequence). The CDR3 spans 12 residues. The CDR3 here is CASSRGWYEQYF. In nucleotides, the CDR3 is TGTGCCAGCAGTCGGGGTTGGTACGAGCAGTACTTC.

The gene calls are TRBV11-2 and TRBJ2-7; no clear D gene. Germline-derived CDR1 and CDR2 are SGHAT and FQNNGV. The ends were cut back, 3 bases at V and 2 bases at J, with 8 bases in the middle. The CDR3 extends over 13 amino acids. The CDR3 reads CASSLAAAYEQYF. DNA of the CDR3: TGTGCCAGCAGCTTGGCGGCAGCCTACGAGCAGTACTTC.

This chain joins TRBV7-2 and TRBJ1-1; perhaps TRBD1 as D (5 bases). Germline V gene sequence: CDR1 SGHTA, CDR2 FQGNSA. The CDR3 runs to 14 residues. V was cut by 1 base and J by 7 bases, with 13 bases left in between. The DNA of the CDR3 is TGTGCCAGCAGCTTAGTAAGGGGAGGGGATGAAGCTTTCTTT. This sequence encodes CASSLVRGGDEAFF.

This clone was observed a single time. The rearrangement links TRBV29-1 to TRBJ2-1; D is perhaps TRBD1 (5 bases). CDR3 length: 12 residues. CDR1 is SQVTM and CDR2 is ANQGSEA in the germline V gene. Deletions cut 4 bases from V and 2 bases from J, with 6 bases between. The CDR3 reads CSVGQPYNEQFF. CDR3 nucleotides: TGCAGCGTTGGACAGCCCTACAATGAGCAGTTCTTC.

The chain uses TRBV13 and TRBJ2-2, with a tentative D call TRBD2 (5 bases). CDR1 is PRHDT, CDR2 FYEKMQ, per germline (reference sequence). This CDR3 has 17 amino acids. The ends were cut back, 2 bases at V and 1 base at J, with 14 bases in the middle. The CDR3 sequence is CASSLRRGSRNTGELFF. The CDR3 bases are TGTGCCAGCAGCTTAAGGAGAGGGAGTAGGAACACCGGGGAGCTGTTTTTT.